This TCR beta chain is from a study of shared clonotypes between healthy human individuals. TCRdb keeps only in-frame clones here, not all; method: immunoSEQ multiplex PCR. Of roughly 2.2 million clones listed, around 93% are singletons. From germline, CDR1 is GTSNPN and CDR2 SVGIG (reference sequence). The CDR3 is made up of 14 amino acids. Trimming took 1 base from V and 8 from J, leaving 15 bases between them. Sequencing input: naive CD4+ T cells from PBMCs. Stated subset: CD45RA+ positively selected. The receptor comes from a man aged 18 to 30 in good health. Some clones in this sample may be carry-over from other donors' samples. J is TRBJ2-1 and V is TRBV30, with D uncertain. CDR3: CAWSEHPNRHEQFF. CDR3 DNA sequence: TGTGCCTGGAGTGAGCATCCTAACCGGCATGAGCAGTTCTTC.